The rows below give T cell receptor beta chains drawn from one sample of a study of cytomegalovirus exposure and HLA in healthy donors. The assay was immunoSEQ multiplex PCR, and TCRdb's table has in-frame clones only and misses some. The sample holds about 140,000 clones; about three quarters are singletons and the top ten take about 1.8%. Sequenced material: PBMCs. The receptors were sampled from a woman in her 30s in good health and CMV-seronegative. CDR3s include the opening cysteine and the closing phenylalanine or tryptophan. D genes are given only for firm matches. The size field is filled for only some rows; it gives once, few, many or a size class.

j_call clone_size d_call v_call cdr3_aa cdr3_nt
TRBJ1-3 once NA TRBV5-1 CASSLAGFSGNTIYF TGCGCCAGCAGCTTGGCCGGGTTCTCTGGAAACACCATATATTTT
TRBJ2-7 NA TRBD1 TRBV18 CASSHSVPGTGTYEQYF TGTGCCAGCTCACACTCTGTCCCCGGGACAGGGACCTACGAGCAGTACTTC
TRBJ2-5 few TRBD1 TRBV5-1 CASSLGQGVKETQYF TGCGCCAGCAGCTTGGGACAGGGGGTTAAGGAGACCCAGTACTTC
TRBJ2-1 NA TRBD2 TRBV9 CASSAEASGGLYNEQFF TGTGCCAGCAGCGCCGAGGCTAGCGGGGGTCTCTACAATGAGCAGTTCTTC
TRBJ2-2 NA NA TRBV5-1 CASSFGGINTGELFF TGCGCCAGCAGCTTTGGCGGGATTAACACCGGGGAGCTGTTTTTT
TRBJ2-7 NA TRBD2 TRBV4-3 CASSQGTGTSGKFEQYF TGCGCCAGCAGCCAAGGGACCGGGACTAGCGGGAAGTTCGAGCAGTACTTC
TRBJ1-5 NA TRBD1 TRBV2 CASSGTGGGQPQHF TGTGCCAGCAGTGGGACAGGGGGTGGTCAGCCCCAGCATTTT
TRBJ1-1 NA NA TRBV23-1 CASSQHSAGTPINTEAFF TGCGCCAGCAGTCAACACTCCGCCGGGACACCCATCAACACTGAAGCTTTCTTT
TRBJ1-4 NA NA TRBV10-3 CAILETDGGEKLFF TGTGCCATCCTGGAGACAGACGGAGGGGAAAAACTGTTTTTT
TRBJ2-7 NA TRBD1 TRBV27 CASSFGQGIGEQYF TGTGCCAGCAGTTTCGGACAGGGAATAGGCGAGCAGTACTTC
TRBJ1-1 NA TRBD1 TRBV11-2 CASSSDRGRGTEAFF TGTGCCAGCAGCTCCGACAGGGGAAGAGGGACTGAAGCTTTCTTT
TRBJ1-3 NA NA TRBV4-1 CASSQDRGGGNTIYF TGCGCCAGCAGCCAAGACAGGGGCGGGGGAAACACCATATATTTT
TRBJ1-1 NA TRBD1 TRBV7-2 CASSLNRGRGSEAFF TGTGCCAGCAGTCTGAACAGGGGGCGAGGGTCTGAAGCTTTCTTT
TRBJ1-1 NA NA TRBV7-2 CASSSAQGSEAFF TGTGCCAGCAGCTCCGCTCAGGGTTCTGAAGCTTTCTTT
TRBJ1-6 NA TRBD1 TRBV7-9 CASSKLLQGESPLHF TGTGCCAGCAGCAAGCTCCTACAGGGGGAATCACCCCTCCACTTT
TRBJ1-2 NA NA TRBV2 CASSWGELGYGYTF TGTGCCAGCTCCTGGGGGGAGTTGGGCTATGGCTACACCTTC
TRBJ2-3 NA TRBD2 TRBV7-8 CASSLGVSGGDTQYF TGTGCCAGCAGCTTAGGAGTTAGCGGGGGAGATACGCAGTATTTT
TRBJ1-1 NA NA TRBV28 CASSLGGGDTEAFF TGTGCCAGCTCCCTGGGAGGGGGAGATACTGAAGCTTTCTTT
TRBJ2-2 NA NA TRBV10-2 CASNRAGELFF TGCGCCAGCAACAGGGCCGGGGAGCTGTTTTTT
TRBJ2-7 NA TRBD1 TRBV6-5 CASSYGTEKISYEQYF TGTGCCAGCAGTTACGGGACAGAGAAGATCTCCTACGAGCAGTACTTC
TRBJ2-2 NA TRBD2 TRBV9 CASGAGTNTGELFF TGTGCCAGCGGAGCGGGGACGAACACCGGGGAGCTGTTTTTT
TRBJ1-4 NA TRBD1 TRBV7-4 CASEPGDRGEKLFF TGTGCCTCCGAACCCGGGGACAGGGGAGAAAAACTGTTTTTT
TRBJ1-3 NA NA TRBV29-1 CSVVEAGNTIYF TGCAGCGTCGTGGAGGCAGGAAACACCATATATTTT
TRBJ2-3 NA TRBD2 TRBV5-1 CASSPGTSSISADTQYF TGCGCCAGCAGCCCTGGGACTAGTTCTATTAGCGCAGATACGCAGTATTTT
TRBJ2-1 NA TRBD2 TRBV2 CASRVAGGVNEQFF TGTGCCAGCAGGGTAGCGGGGGGGGTGAATGAGCAGTTCTTC
TRBJ2-5 once NA TRBV29-1 CSVGGVRETQYF TGCAGCGTTGGGGGCGTCCGAGAGACCCAGTACTTC
TRBJ2-7 NA TRBD1 TRBV7-9 CASSLAGTGGFSYEQYF TGTGCCAGCAGCTTAGCGGGGACAGGGGGTTTCTCCTACGAGCAGTACTTC
TRBJ2-7 NA TRBD1 TRBV27 CASSLGTGSSYEQYF TGTGCCAGCAGTTTGGGGACAGGGAGCTCCTACGAGCAGTACTTC
TRBJ1-2 NA NA TRBV6-6 CASSVGTHGYTF TGTGCCAGCAGTGTCGGGACTCATGGCTACACCTTC
TRBJ1-1 few TRBD1 TRBV2 CASRSQTGFFTEAFF TGTGCCAGCAGATCCCAGACAGGGTTCTTCACTGAAGCTTTCTTT
TRBJ1-1 NA TRBD1 TRBV18 CASSLGTTGLNTEAFF TGTGCCAGTTCGCTGGGGACGACAGGGTTGAACACTGAAGCTTTCTTT
TRBJ1-6 NA TRBD1 TRBV9 CASSVEGGTGFSPLHF TGTGCCAGCAGCGTCGAGGGGGGGACAGGGTTTTCACCCCTCCACTTT
TRBJ1-2 NA TRBD1 TRBV10-3 CAISESGQTRGNGYTF TGTGCCATCAGTGAGTCGGGACAGACCCGAGGAAATGGCTACACCTTC
TRBJ2-5 few TRBD1 TRBV29-1 CSVSWAGGRETQYF TGCAGCGTTAGTTGGGCAGGGGGCAGGGAGACCCAGTACTTC
TRBJ1-2 NA TRBD1 TRBV13 CASSLGTGGYTF TGTGCCAGCAGCTTGGGGACAGGCGGCTACACCTTC
TRBJ1-2 once TRBD1 TRBV23-1 CASSPPGGTGCIGNYGYTF TGCGCCAGCAGTCCCCCGGGGGGGACAGGGTGTATCGGTAACTATGGCTACACCTTC
TRBJ1-6 few TRBD1 TRBV4-3 CASSLDRGDSPLHF TGCGCCAGCAGTCTGGACAGGGGGGATTCACCCCTCCACTTT
TRBJ1-2 NA NA TRBV9 CASSPGSPQHHYGYTF TGTGCCAGCAGCCCGGGATCCCCACAGCACCACTATGGCTACACCTTC
TRBJ1-5 NA TRBD1 TRBV7-8 CASSSGQGNQPQHF TGTGCCAGCAGCTCGGGACAGGGGAATCAGCCCCAGCATTTT
TRBJ1-6 NA NA TRBV11-2 CASSLQGLGSPLHF TGTGCCAGCAGCTTACAGGGGCTAGGGTCACCCCTCCACTTT
TRBJ2-3 NA NA TRBV4-3 CASSPGPGGTDTQYF TGCGCCAGCAGCCCTGGACCCGGAGGGACAGATACGCAGTATTTT
TRBJ2-5 NA TRBD2 TRBV19 CASSPGTRSEETQYF TGTGCCAGTAGTCCCGGGACTAGAAGCGAAGAGACCCAGTACTTC
TRBJ1-6 once NA TRBV5-4 CASSLNRQGSNSPLHF TGTGCCAGCAGCTTGAACCGGCAGGGGTCTAATTCACCCCTCCACTTT
TRBJ1-1 once NA TRBV5-1 CASSLKRNTEAFF TGCGCCAGCAGCTTGAAGAGGAACACTGAAGCTTTCTTT